The table lists the clone carrying this T cell receptor (beta chain) with a few counts. No antigen is known for it. This sample was taken from a study of T-cell memory formation after mild COVID-19. Findings and limits, study-wide: Pre-infection memory held some responding clones, suggesting pre-existing cross-reactive T cells responded. Of the contracting clones, CD4+ ones lay mainly in CM and EM, and CD8+ ones in EMRA. Later expanders leaned CD4+, whereas day 15 to 85 contracting clones were balanced CD4/CD8.

MiXCR, applied by TCRdb to the 5' RACE reads, yields one record per CDR3 protein. The sample lists almost 250,000 distinct CDR3 sequences, about 16% occurring once. This CDR3 comprises 15 residues. Between the trimmed V and J ends, which lost 5 bases and 8 bases, there was a span of 20 bases. CDR1 and CDR2 (germline): LGHNT, FRNRAP. The sample comprised PBMCs or a T cell subset sorted from them (not recorded which). This clonotype was sampled from an adult woman who had mild COVID-19 (a few samples of this study predate the infection). Cell type and time point are not known. V is TRBV12-5 and J is TRBJ2-3, with a possible D match to TRBD1 (6 bases). CDR3: CASGDARGLAGTQYF. The CDR3 bases are TGTGCTAGTGGTGACGCCAGGGGCCTCGCTGGTACGCAGTATTTT.